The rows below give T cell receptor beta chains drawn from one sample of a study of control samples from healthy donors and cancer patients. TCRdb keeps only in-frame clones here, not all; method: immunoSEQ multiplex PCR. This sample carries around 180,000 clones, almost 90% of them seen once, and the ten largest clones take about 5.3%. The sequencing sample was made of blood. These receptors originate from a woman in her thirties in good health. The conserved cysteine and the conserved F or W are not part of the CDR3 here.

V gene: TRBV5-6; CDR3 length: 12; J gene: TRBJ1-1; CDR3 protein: ASSKGQVNTEAF
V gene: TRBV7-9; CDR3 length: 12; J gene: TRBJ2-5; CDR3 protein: ASSPPDGKETQY
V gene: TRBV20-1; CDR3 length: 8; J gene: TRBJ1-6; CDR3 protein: RPTASPLH
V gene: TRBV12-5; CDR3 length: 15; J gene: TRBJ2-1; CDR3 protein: ASANTNGGRAWNEQF
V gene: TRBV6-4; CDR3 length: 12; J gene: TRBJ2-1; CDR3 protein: ASSGLAGGNEQF
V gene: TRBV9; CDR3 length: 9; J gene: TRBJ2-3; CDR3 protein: ASSVEDTQY
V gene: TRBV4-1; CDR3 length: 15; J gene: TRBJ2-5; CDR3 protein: ASSQGPGTSGSETQY
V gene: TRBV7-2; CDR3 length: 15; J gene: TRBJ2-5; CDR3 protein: ASSAYLIPTFQETQY
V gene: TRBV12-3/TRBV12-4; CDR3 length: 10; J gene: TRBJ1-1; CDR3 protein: ASTGGGRPAF
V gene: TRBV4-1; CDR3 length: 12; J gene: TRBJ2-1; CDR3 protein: ASSQDRNREEQF
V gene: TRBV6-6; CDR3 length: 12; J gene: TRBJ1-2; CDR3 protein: ASSSGTLNYGYT
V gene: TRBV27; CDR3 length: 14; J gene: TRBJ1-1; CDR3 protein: ASVPYGTENHQEAF
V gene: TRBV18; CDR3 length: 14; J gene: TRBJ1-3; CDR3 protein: ASSPLGQGPGNTIY
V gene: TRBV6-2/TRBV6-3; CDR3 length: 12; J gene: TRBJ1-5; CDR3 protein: ASSYSGWNQPQH
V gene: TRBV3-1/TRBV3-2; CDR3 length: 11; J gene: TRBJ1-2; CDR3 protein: ASSPRQGYGYT
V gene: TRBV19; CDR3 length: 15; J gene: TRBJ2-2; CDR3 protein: ASSRWAGGANTGELF
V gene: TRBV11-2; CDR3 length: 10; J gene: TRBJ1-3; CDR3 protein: ASSLGTNTIY
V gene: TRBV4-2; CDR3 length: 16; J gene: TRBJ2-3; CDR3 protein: ASSPNGGLAGATDTQY
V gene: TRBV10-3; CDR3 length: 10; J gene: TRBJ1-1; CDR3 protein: AISTGNTEAF
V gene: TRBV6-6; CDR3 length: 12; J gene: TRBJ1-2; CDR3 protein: ASRGTETSYGYT
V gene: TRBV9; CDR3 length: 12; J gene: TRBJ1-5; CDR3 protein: ASSVDGSNQPQH
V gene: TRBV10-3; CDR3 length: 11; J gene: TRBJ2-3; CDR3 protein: AIGDINTDTQY
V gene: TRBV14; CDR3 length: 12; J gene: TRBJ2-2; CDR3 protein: ASSKGGFTGELF
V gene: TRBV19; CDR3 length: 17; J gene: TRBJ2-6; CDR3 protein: ASSARQGKVTAGANVLT
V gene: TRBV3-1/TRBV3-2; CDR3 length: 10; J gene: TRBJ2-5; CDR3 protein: ASSFALETQY
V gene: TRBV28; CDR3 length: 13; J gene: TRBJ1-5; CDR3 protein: ASSLEAQINQPQH
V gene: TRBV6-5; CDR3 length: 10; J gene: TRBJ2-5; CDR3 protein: ASSRGTETQY
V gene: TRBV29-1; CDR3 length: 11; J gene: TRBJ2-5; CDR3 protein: SVEGEYQETQY
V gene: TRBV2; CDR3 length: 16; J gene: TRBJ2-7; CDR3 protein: ASSEALRGPPILYEQY
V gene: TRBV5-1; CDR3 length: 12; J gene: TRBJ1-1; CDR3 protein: ASSLAGVSTEAF
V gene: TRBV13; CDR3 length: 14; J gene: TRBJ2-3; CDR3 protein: ASSFGMAGSTDTQY
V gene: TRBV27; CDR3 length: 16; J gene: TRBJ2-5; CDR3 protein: ASSLSVSSGGMVETQY
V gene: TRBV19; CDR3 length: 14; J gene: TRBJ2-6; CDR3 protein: ASSIPRVLGANVLT
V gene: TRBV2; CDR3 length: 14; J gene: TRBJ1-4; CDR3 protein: ASSESRQRVNEKLF
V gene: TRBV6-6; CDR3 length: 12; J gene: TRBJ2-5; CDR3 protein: ASSYRGDRETQY
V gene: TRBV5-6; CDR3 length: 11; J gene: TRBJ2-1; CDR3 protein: ASSRPEINEQF
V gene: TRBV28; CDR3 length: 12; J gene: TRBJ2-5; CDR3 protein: ASSPLTIQETQY
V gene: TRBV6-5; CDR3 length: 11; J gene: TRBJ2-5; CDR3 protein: ASSSKRPWTQY
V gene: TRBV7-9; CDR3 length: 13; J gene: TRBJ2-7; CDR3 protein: ASSPGGLPSYEQY
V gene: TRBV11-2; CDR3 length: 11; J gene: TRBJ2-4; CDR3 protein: ASSSDDRGTQY
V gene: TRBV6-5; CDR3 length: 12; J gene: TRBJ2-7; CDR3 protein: ASSFDGGGDEQY
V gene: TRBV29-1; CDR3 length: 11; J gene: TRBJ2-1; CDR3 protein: SVGLAGINEQF
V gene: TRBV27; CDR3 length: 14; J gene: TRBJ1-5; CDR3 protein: ASSLKGQWSNQPQH
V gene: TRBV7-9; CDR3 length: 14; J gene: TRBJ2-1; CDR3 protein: ASSPRTSGRINEQF
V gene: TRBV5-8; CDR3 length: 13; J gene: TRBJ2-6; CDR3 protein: ASSLRSSGANVLT
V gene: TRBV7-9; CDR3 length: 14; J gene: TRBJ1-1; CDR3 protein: ASSPIRGRANTEAF
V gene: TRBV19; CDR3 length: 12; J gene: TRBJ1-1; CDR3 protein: ASLRTGRDTEAF
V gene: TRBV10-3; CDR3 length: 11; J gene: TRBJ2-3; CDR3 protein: AIMGGGTDTQY
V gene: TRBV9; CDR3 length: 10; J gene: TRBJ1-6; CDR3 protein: ASSADNSPLH
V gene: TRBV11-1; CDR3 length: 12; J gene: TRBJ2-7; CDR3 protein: ASSLPGQGYEQY
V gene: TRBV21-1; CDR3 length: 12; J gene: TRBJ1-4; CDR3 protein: ASSSRGTNEKLF
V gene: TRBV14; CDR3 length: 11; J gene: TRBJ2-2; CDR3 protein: ASSQISTGELF
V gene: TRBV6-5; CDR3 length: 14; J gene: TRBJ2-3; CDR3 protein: ASSYSSTGGTDTQY